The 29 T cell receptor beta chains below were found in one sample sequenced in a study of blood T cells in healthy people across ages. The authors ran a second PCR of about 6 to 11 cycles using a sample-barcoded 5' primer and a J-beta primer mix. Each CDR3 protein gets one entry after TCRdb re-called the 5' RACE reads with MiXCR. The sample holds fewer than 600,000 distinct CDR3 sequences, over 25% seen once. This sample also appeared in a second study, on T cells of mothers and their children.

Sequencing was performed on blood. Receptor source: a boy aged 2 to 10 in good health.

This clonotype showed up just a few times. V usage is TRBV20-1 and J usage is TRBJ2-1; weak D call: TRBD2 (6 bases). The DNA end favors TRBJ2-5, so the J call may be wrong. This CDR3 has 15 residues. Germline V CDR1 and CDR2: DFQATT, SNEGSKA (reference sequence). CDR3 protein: CSAYHRRARQETQYF. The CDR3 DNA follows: TGCAGCGCATACCACCGGAGGGCTCGACAAGAGACCCAGTACTTC.

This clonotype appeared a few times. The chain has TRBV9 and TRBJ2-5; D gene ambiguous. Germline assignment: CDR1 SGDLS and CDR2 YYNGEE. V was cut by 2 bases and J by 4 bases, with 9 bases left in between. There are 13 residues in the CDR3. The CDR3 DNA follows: TGTGCCAGCAGCGTTTTGGCCGGAGAGACCCAGTACTTC. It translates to CASSVLAGETQYF.

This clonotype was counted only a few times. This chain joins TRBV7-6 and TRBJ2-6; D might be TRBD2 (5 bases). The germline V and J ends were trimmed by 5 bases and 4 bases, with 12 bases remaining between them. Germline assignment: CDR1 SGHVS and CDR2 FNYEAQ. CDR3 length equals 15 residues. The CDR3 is CASSLTSGGANVLTF. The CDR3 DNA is TGTGCCAGCAGCCTCACTAGTGGCGGGGCCAACGTCCTGACTTTC.

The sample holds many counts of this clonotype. The CDR3 here is CASGLDDYEQYF. CDR3 DNA: TGTGCTAGTGGTCTCGACGACTACGAGCAGTACTTC. The chain has TRBV12-5 and TRBJ2-7; D is undetermined. The CDR3 is 12 amino acids. Germline CDR1 is LGHNT and CDR2 is FRNRAP. V shed 5 bases and J shed 3 bases, with 8 bases lying between them.

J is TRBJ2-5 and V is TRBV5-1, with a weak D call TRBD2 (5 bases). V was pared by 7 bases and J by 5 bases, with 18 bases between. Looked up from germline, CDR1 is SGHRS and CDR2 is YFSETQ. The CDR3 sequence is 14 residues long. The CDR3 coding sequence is TGCGCCAGCCAGAGTCTACTAGGGTCCGAGACCCAGTACTTC. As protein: CASQSLLGSETQYF.

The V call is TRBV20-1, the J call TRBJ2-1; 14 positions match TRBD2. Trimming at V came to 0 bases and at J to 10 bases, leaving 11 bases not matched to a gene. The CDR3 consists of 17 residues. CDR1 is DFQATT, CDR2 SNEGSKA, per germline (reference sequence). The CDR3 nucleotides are TGCAGTGCTAGAGATCTTCTGGGGGGACTAGCGGGAGTGGAGCAGTTCTTC. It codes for CSARDLLGGLAGVEQFF.

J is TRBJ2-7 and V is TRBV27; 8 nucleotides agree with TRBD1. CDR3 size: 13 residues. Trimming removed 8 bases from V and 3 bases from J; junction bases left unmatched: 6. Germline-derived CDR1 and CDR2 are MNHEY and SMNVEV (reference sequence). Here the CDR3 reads CASATTGVYEQYF. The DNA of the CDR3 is TGTGCCAGCGCAACGACAGGGGTCTACGAGCAGTACTTC.

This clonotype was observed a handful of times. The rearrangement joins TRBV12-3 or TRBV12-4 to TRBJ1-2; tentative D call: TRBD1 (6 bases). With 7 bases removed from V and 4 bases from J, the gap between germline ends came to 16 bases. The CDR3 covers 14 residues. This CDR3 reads CASNMRGRSYGYTF. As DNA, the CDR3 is TGTGCCAGCAACATGAGGGGGAGATCCTATGGCTACACCTTC.

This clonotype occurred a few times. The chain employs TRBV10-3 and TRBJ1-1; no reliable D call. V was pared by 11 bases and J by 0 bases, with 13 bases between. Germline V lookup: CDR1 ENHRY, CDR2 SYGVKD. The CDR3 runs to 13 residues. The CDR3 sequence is CALSAEVNTEAFF. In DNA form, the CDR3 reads TGTGCCCTTTCGGCAGAGGTGAACACTGAAGCTTTCTTT.

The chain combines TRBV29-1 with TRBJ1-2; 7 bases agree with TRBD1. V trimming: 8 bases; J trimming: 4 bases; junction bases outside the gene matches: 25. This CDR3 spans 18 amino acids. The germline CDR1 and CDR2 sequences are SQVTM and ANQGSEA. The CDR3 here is CSPESYLTGESGGYGYTF. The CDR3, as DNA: TGCAGCCCTGAAAGCTATCTAACAGGGGAAAGTGGCGGCTATGGCTACACCTTC.

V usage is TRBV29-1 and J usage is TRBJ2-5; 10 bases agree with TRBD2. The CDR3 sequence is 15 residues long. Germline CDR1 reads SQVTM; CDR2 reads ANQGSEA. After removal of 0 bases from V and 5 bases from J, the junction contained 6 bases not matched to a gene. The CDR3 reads CSVEDSLAGDETQYF. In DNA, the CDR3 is TGCAGCGTTGAAGATTCGCTAGCGGGAGACGAGACCCAGTACTTC.

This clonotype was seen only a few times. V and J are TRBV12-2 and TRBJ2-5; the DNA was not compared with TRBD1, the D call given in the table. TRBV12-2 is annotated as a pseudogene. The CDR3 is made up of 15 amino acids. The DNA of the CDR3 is TGTGCAAGTCGCTTACGGCGTGTCCTCCCAGGGACCCAGTACTTC. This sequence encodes CASRLRRVLPGTQYF.

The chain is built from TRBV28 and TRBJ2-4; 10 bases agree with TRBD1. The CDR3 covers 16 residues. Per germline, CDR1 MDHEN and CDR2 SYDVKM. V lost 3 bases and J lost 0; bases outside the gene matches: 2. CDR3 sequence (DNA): TGTGCCAGCAGTTTTGGGACAGGGGCAGCCAAAAACATTCAGTACTTC. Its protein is CASSFGTGAAKNIQYF.

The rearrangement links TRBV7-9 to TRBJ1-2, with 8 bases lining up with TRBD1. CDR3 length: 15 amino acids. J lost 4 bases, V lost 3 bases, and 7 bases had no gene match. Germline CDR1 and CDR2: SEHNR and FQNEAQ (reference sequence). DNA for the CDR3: TGTGCCAGCAGCTTCGGGACAGGCGATGGCTATGGCTACACCTTC. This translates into CASSFGTGDGYGYTF.

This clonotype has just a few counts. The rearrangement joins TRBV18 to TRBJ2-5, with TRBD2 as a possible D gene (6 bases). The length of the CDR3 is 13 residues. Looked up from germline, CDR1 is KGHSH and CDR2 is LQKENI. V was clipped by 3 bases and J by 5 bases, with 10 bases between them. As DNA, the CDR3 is TGTGCCAGCTCACCGGGACTGACGGAGACCCAGTACTTC. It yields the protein CASSPGLTETQYF.

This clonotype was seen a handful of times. CDR3 coding DNA: TGTGCCAGCAGCTTCGGCTACGACAGGGCCGGCTATGGCTACACCTTC. Protein sequence: CASSFGYDRAGYGYTF. The chain has TRBV7-2 and TRBJ1-2, with 7 bases matching TRBD1. The CDR3 extends over 16 amino acids. V gave up 3 bases and J gave up 4 bases; unmatched junction bases: 11. Germline CDR1 SGHTA, CDR2 FQGNSA.

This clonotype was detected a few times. The CDR3 loop reads CASEGQQETQYF. In DNA, the CDR3 is TGTGCTAGTGAGGGACAGCAAGAGACCCAGTACTTC. This chain connects TRBV12-5 to TRBJ2-5, with TRBD1 matching 7 bases. The CDR3 has 12 residues. Per germline, CDR1 LGHNT and CDR2 FRNRAP. Trimming took 7 bases from V and 2 from J; bases not matched to a gene: 1.

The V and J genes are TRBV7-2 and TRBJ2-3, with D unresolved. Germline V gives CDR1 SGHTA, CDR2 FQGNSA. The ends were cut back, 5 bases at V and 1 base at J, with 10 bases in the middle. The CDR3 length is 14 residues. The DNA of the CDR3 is TGTGCCAGCAGCCGAAGACGGGGCACAGATACGCAGTATTTT. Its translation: CASSRRRGTDTQYF. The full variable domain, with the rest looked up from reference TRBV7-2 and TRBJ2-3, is GAGVSQSPSNKVTEKGKDVELRCDPISGHTALYWYRQSLGQGLEFLIYFQGNSAPDKSGLPSDRFSAERTGGSVSTLTIQRTQQEDSAVYLCASSRRRGTDTQYFGPGTRLTVL.

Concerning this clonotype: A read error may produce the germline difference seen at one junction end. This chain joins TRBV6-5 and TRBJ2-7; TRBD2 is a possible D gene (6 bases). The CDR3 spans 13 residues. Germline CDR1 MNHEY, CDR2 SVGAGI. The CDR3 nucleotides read TGTGCCAGCAGTCGGGACTTTACCTACGAGCAATACTTC. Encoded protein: CASSRDFTYEQYF.

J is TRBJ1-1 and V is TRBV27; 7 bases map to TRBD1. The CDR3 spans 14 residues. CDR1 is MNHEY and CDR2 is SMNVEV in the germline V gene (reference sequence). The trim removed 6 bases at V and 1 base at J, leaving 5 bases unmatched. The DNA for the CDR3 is TGTGCCAGCAGCCGGGACAGCAAGAACACTGAAGCTTTCTTT. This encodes CASSRDSKNTEAFF.

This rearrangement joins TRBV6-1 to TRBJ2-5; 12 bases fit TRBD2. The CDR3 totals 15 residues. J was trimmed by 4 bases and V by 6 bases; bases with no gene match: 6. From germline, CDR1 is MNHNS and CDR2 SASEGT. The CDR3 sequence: CASSRTSGDRETQYF. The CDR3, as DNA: TGTGCCAGCAGCCGGACTAGCGGGGATAGAGAGACCCAGTACTTC.

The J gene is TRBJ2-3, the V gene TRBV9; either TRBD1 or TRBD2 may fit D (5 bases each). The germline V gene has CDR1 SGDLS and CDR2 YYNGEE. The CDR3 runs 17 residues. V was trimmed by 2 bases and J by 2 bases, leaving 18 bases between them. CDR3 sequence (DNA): TGTGCCAGCAGCGTCGGTAGGCAATACGGGGCCACAGATACGCAGTATTTT. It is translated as CASSVGRQYGATDTQYF.

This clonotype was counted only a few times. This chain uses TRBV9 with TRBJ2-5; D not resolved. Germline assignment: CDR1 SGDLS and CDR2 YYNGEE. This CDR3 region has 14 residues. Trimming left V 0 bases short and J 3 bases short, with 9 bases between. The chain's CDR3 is CASSVAGSEETQYF. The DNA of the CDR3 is TGTGCCAGCAGCGTAGCGGGCAGCGAAGAGACCCAGTACTTC.

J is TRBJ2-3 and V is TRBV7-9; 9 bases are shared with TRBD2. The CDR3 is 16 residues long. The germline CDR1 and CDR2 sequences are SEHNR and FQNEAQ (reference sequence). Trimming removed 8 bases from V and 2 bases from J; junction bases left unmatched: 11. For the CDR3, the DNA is TGTGCCAGCTCGGGAACAGCGGGGGGATACACAGATACGCAGTATTTT. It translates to CASSGTAGGYTDTQYF.

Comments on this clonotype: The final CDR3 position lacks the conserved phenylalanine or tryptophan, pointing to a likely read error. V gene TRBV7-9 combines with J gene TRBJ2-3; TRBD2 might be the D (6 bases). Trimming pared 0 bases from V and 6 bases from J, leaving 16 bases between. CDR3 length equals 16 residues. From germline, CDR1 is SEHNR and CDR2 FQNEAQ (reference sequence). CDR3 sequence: CASSLARGPLRDTQYI. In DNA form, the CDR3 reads TGTGCCAGCAGCTTAGCGCGGGGACCGTTGAGGGATACGCAGTATATT.

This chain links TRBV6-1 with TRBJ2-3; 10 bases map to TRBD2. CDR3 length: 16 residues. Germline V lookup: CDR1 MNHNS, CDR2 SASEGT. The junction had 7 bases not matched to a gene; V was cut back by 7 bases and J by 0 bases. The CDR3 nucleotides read TGTGCCAGCATACCAGCGGGAGGGCCCAGCACAGATACGCAGTATTTT. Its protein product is CASIPAGGPSTDTQYF.

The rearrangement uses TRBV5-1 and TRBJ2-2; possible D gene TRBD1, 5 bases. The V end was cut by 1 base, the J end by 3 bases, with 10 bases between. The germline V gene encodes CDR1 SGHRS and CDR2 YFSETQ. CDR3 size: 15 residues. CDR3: CASSLRQSYTGELFF. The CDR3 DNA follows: TGCGCCAGCAGCTTGCGACAGTCATACACCGGGGAGCTGTTTTTT.

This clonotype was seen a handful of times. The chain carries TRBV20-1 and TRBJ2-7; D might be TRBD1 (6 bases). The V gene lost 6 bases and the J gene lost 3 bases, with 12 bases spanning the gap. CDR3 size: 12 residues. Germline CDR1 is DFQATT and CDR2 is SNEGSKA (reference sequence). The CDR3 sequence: CSARTANYEQYF. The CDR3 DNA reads TGCAGTGCCCGGACAGCGAACTACGAGCAGTACTTC.

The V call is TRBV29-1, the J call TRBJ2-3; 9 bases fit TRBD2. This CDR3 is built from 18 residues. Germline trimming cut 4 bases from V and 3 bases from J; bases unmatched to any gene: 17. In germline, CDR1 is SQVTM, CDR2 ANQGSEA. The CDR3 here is CSVVLKRISGGGTDTQYF. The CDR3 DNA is TGCAGCGTTGTCCTCAAGAGAATTAGCGGGGGTGGAACAGATACGCAGTATTTT.